This T cell receptor (beta chain) was documented in a study of T cells after yellow fever vaccination. Germline lookup yields CDR1 SGHTA and CDR2 FQGNSA. The CDR3 length is 14 residues. Deletions cut 5 bases from V and 2 bases from J, with 11 bases between. This clonotype was observed a few times. TCRdb called the 5' RACE reads again in MiXCR, with one record for every CDR3 protein. The sample lists fewer than 450,000 distinct CDR3 sequences, around 4.1% occurring once. Here the sequenced sample was PBMCs, taken 5 days after the yellow fever booster vaccination. The gene calls are TRBV7-2 and TRBJ2-3, with D hard to call. The source of this sequence is a man between 18 and 35 years old who received the YFV17D yellow fever vaccine. CDR3 amino acids: CASSRVSLTDTQYF. In DNA form, the CDR3 reads TGTGCCAGCAGCCGCGTAAGCCTCACAGATACGCAGTATTTT.